This T cell receptor beta chain was recorded in a study of blood T cell repertoires in COVID-19. As for the study in general: Specimens from acute and convalescent COVID-19 originated in the United States, Italy and Spain. T cells, B-cell-depleted T cells, or PBMCs provided the cDNA or gDNA that served as material.

Trimming removed 0 bases at V and 4 bases at J, with 7 bases between. This CDR3 spans 14 amino acids. CDR1 and CDR2 from the germline V gene are SGDLS and YYNGEE. Per the original data handling: Reference gene primer amplification gave estimated nucleated cell counts. The repertoire was sequenced with immunoSEQ multiplex PCR; TCRdb's copy has only in-frame clones and lacks some. V, J and clone size are those of that table, while D and trimming were read from the DNA. Of about 150,000 clones in the sample, under 90% are singletons; the top ten hold 0.5% to 0.65%. The clonotype was recovered from a man in his fifties or sixties with acute or convalescent COVID-19. J is TRBJ2-2 and V is TRBV9; tentatively, D is TRBD2 (5 bases). Input material: peripheral blood. CDR3 coding DNA: TGTGCCAGCAGCGTAGGGGCGGGCACCGGGGAGCTGTTTTTT. As protein: CASSVGAGTGELFF. Filled out from reference TRBV9 and TRBJ2-2, the complete variable domain reads DSGVTQTPKHLITATGQRVTLRCSPRSGDLSVYWYQQSLDQGLQFLIQYYNGEERAKGNILERFSAQQFPDLHSELNLSSLELGDSALYFCASSVGAGTGELFFGEGSRLTVL.